The clone carrying this T cell receptor beta chain was detected once. This entry is derived from a study of blood T cell repertoires in COVID-19. V lost 3 bases, J lost 2 bases, and 10 bases lay in between. Germline CDR1 reads MGHRA; CDR2 reads YSYEKL. The CDR3 is made up of 14 amino acids. Sequencing used immunoSEQ multiplex PCR; TCRdb keeps in-frame clones, though not all of them. This sample yields some 240,000 clones, of which around 80% are seen a single time; around 4.1% belongs to the top ten. Participants spanned ages about 18 to 100 years and resided in about two dozen US areas. Participants were placed into cohorts based on the clinical history they reported.

The chain couples TRBV4-1 to TRBJ1-1, with D maybe TRBD1 (5 bases). The sequence was collected from a man aged 30 to 45 with acute COVID-19. The sequenced sample consisted of PBMCs or T cells enriched from blood (not recorded which). CDR3 amino acids: CASSQPTVNTEAFF. CDR3 nucleotide sequence: TGCGCCAGCAGCCAGCCGACAGTTAACACTGAAGCTTTCTTT.